A single T cell receptor (beta chain) is shown here with its context. Its antigen is unidentified. The sample belongs to a study of response to subunit inactivated influenza vaccine. Points from the study as a whole: The authors offered the suggestion that each seasonal influenza vaccination recruits few new T cells.

Losses at the gene ends were 0 bases for V and 5 bases for J; bases not matched to a gene: 9. CDR1 and CDR2 (germline): DFQATT, SNEGSKA (reference sequence). The CDR3 has 15 amino acids. TCRdb recomputed calls from the RT-PCR reads with MiXCR, one row per CDR3 protein. Of roughly 650,000 distinct CDR3 sequences listed, more than 15% are singletons. The gene calls are TRBV20-1 and TRBJ2-5, with 7 bases that match TRBD2. The sequence came from a man over 45 who received an inactivated influenza vaccine. The sequenced sample was PBMCs from blood, obtained roughly 12 days after vaccination. Written as DNA, the CDR3 is TGCAGTGCTAGAGATCTAGTCGGGGGGAGGGAGACCCAGTACTTC. Translation gives CSARDLVGGRETQYF.